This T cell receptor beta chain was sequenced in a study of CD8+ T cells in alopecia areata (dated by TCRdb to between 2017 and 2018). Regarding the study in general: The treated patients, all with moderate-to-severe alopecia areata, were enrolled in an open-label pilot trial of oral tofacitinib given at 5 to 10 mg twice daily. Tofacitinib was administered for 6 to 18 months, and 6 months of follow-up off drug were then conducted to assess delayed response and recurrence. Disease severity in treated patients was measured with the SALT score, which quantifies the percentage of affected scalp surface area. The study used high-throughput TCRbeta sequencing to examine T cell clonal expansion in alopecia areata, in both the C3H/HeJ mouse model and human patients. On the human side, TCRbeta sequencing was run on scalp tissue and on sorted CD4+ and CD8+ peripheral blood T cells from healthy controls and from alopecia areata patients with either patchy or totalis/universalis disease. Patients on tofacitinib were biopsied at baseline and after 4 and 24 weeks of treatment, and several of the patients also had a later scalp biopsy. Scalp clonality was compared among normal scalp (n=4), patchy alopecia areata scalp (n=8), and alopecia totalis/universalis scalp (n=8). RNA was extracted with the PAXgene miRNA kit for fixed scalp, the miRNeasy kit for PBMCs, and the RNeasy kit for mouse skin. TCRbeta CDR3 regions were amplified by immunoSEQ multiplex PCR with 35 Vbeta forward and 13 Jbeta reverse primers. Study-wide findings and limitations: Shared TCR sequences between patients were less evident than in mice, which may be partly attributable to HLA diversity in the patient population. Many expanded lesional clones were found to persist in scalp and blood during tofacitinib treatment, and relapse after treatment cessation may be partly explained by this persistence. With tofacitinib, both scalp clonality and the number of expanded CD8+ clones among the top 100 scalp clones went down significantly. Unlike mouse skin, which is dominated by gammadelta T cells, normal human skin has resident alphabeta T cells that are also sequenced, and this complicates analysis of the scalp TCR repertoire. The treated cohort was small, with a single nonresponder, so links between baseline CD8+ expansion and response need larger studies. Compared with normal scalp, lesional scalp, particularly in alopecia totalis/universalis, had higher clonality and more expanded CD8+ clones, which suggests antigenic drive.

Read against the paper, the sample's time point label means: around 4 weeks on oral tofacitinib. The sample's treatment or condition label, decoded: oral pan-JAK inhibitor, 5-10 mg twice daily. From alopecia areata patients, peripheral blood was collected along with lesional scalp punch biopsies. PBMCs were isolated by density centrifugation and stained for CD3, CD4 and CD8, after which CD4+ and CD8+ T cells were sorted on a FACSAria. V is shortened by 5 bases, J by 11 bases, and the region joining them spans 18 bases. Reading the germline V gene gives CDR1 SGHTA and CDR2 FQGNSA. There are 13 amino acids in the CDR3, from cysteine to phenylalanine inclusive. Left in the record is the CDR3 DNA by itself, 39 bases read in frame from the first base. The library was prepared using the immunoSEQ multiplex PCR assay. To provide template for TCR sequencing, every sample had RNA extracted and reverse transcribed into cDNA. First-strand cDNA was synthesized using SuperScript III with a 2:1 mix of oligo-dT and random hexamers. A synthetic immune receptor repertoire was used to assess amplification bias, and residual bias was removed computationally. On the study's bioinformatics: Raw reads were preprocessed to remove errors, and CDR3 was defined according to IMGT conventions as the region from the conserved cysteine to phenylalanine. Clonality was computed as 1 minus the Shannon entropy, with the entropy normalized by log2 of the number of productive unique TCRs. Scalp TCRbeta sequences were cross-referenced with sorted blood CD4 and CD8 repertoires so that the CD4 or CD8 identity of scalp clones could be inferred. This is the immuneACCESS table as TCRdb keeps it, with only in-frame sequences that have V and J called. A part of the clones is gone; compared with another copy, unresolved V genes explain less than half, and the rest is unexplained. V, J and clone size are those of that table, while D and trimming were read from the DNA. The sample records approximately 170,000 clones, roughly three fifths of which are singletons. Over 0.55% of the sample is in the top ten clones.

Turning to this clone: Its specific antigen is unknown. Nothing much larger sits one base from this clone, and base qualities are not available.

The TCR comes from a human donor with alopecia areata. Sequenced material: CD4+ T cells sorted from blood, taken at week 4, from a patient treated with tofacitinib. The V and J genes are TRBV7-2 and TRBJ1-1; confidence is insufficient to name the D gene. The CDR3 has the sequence CASSLPTPTGAFF. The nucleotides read TGTGCCAGCAGCCTCCCGACGCCCACTGGGGCTTTCTTT.